This T cell receptor beta chain was sequenced during a study of blood T cell repertoires in COVID-19. Whole-study context: PBMCs, B-cell-depleted T cells, or T cells provided the cDNA or gDNA that made up the material.

Profiling relied on immunoSEQ multiplex PCR, and the TCRdb table lists in-frame clones only, not all of them. The sample records about 150,000 clones, around 81% being singletons. This CDR3 contains 15 residues. Deletions cut 2 bases from V and 3 bases from J, with 13 bases between. CDR1 GTSNPN and CDR2 SVGIG come from the germline V gene (reference sequence). Sequenced: peripheral blood. This receptor was identified in a woman in her forties or fifties with acute or convalescent COVID-19. The chain has TRBV30 and TRBJ2-2, with D hard to call. This CDR3 is CAWSRARIYTGELFF. CDR3 nucleotides: TGTGCCTGGAGTCGAGCTAGGATCTACACCGGGGAGCTGTTTTTT.